The 15 T cell receptor beta chains given below trace back to one sample, sequenced in a study of chronic HIV infection and antiretroviral therapy. Using its own MiXCR run on the 5' RACE reads, TCRdb lists one record per CDR3 protein. The sample gives 40,000 to 50,000 distinct CDR3 sequences, 19% of which show up once; approximately 3% is in the top ten. The sample taken for sequencing was peripheral blood. The receptors here all came from an adult who had HIV and had not received antiretroviral therapy, or was an uninfected healthy control (not recorded which).

The gene calls are TRBV5-4 and TRBJ2-3; D call uncertain. The germline CDR1 and CDR2 sequences are SGHNT and YYREEE (reference sequence). The V end lost 0 bases, the J end lost 4 bases, and 12 bases lay between the germline ends. This CDR3 has 15 amino acids. The CDR3 reads CASSLGSSIPDTQYF. The CDR3 coding sequence is TGTGCCAGCAGCTTGGGTAGCAGTATTCCAGATACGCAGTATTTT.

This clonotype was found a few times. This chain connects TRBV5-1 to TRBJ1-4, with 9 bases aligning to TRBD1. Trimming cost V 3 bases and J 11 bases; bases outside gene matches: 2. This CDR3 comprises 12 residues. Germline loops: CDR1 SGHRS, CDR2 YFSETQ. The chain's CDR3 is CASSSTGGKLFF. The CDR3 nucleotides read TGCGCCAGCAGCTCAACAGGGGGCAAACTGTTTTTT. The entire variable domain, with the rest obtained from reference TRBV5-1 and TRBJ1-4, is as follows: KAGVTQTPRYLIKTRGQQVTLSCSPISGHRSVSWYQQTPGQGLQFLFEYFSETQRNKGNFPGRFSGRQFSNSRSEMNVSTLELGDSALYLCASSSTGGKLFFGSGTQLSVL.

This clonotype was recorded a few times. J is TRBJ2-6 and V is TRBV5-5, with D perhaps matching TRBD1 (6 bases). Germline CDR1 and CDR2: SGHKS and YYEKEE (reference sequence). Trimming left V 3 bases short and J 2 bases short, with 18 bases between. The CDR3 is 18 amino acids. DNA for the CDR3: TGTGCCAGCAGCTCCAGCCCCGACAGGCGGCCTGGGGCCAACGTCCTGACTTTC. Translated, it gives CASSSSPDRRPGANVLTF.

This clonotype has only a few counts. CDR3 sequence reads: CSARGGTSVYEQYF. The CDR3 region has the DNA TGCAGTGCCCGAGGGGGGACTAGCGTATACGAGCAGTACTTC. The rearrangement uses TRBV20-1 and TRBJ2-7; TRBD2 matches at 10 bases. V shed 6 bases, J shed 4 bases, and the junction held 9 bases outside the gene matches. The length of the CDR3 is 14 residues. Germline V CDR1 and CDR2: DFQATT, SNEGSKA (reference sequence).

The table lists this clonotype with a few counts. This chain connects TRBV29-1 to TRBJ1-5, with D hard to call. Trimming removed 7 bases at V and 1 base at J, with 8 bases between. Germline V lookup: CDR1 SQVTM, CDR2 ANQGSEA. The CDR3 runs 12 residues. As DNA, the CDR3 is TGCAGCGCACGAGGGAGCAATCAGCCCCAGCATTTT. Translation: CSARGSNQPQHF.

The rearrangement joins TRBV19 to TRBJ2-5; D is possibly TRBD1 or TRBD2 (5 bases each). The CDR3 is 15 residues long. V lost 4 bases to trimming and J lost 4 bases, with 16 bases between them. CDR1 and CDR2 from the germline V gene are LNHDA and SQIVND (reference sequence). The CDR3: CASSSPGTARETQYF. Written as DNA, the CDR3 is TGTGCCAGTAGTAGCCCGGGGACGGCCCGAGAGACCCAGTACTTC.

This sequence joins TRBV7-9 and TRBJ2-7; D is perhaps TRBD2 (5 bases). The ends were cut back, 2 bases at V and 7 bases at J, with 15 bases in the middle. The CDR3 spans 14 residues. Germline V gene data show CDR1 as SEHNR and CDR2 as FQNEAQ (reference sequence). CDR3 nucleotides: TGTGCCAGCAGCTTAATAAGACGGGGTGGAGAGCAGTACTTC. The encoded protein is CASSLIRRGGEQYF. The whole variable domain, filled in from reference TRBV7-9 and TRBJ2-7, reads DTGVSQNPRHKITKRGQNVTFRCDPISEHNRLYWYRQTLGQGPEFLTYFQNEAQLEKSRLLSDRFSAERPKGSFSTLEIQRTEQGDSAMYLCASSLIRRGGEQYFGPGTRLTVT.

The rearrangement links TRBV20-1 to TRBJ2-5, with D perhaps TRBD1 or TRBD2 (5 bases each). Germline CDR1 DFQATT, CDR2 SNEGSKA (reference sequence). The CDR3 sequence is 11 residues long. V gave up 5 bases and J gave up 5 bases, with 9 bases separating them. The CDR3 here is CSAGGRETQYF. The CDR3 DNA is TGCAGTGCTGGGGGTCGGGAGACCCAGTACTTC.

The chain employs TRBV4-2 and TRBJ1-1; D possibly corresponds to TRBD1 (6 bases). V was trimmed by 0 bases and J by 1 base, leaving 9 bases between them. Germline CDR1 LGHNA, CDR2 YNFKEQ. This CDR3 comprises 15 residues. The CDR3 DNA sequence: TGTGCCAGCAGCCAAGATGCGGGGGCGAACACTGAAGCTTTCTTT. It encodes CASSQDAGANTEAFF.

The V gene is TRBV7-2, the J gene TRBJ1-2; D might be TRBD1 (5 bases). The CDR3 has 13 residues. Germline assignment: CDR1 SGHTA and CDR2 FQGNSA. V lost 5 bases to trimming and J lost 2 bases, with 9 bases between them. The CDR3 sequence: CASSIWGNYGYTF. The CDR3 nucleotides read TGTGCCAGCAGCATATGGGGCAACTATGGCTACACCTTC.

The chain uses TRBV28 and TRBJ1-5; TRBD1 agrees at 7 bases. This CDR3 has 14 residues. The V gene's germline CDR1 is MDHEN and CDR2 SYDVKM. With 3 bases clipped from V and 6 bases from J, the junction kept 5 bases outside the gene matches. The CDR3 here is CASSFHRGGQPQHF. CDR3 nucleotides: TGTGCCAGCAGTTTTCACAGGGGAGGTCAGCCCCAGCATTTT.

In its sample, this clonotype was seen a few times. The chain carries TRBV20-1 and TRBJ2-5, with TRBD1 matching 7 bases. The CDR3 has 15 amino acids. V lost 4 bases, J lost 1 base, and 9 bases stayed unmatched. Germline-derived CDR1 and CDR2 are DFQATT and SNEGSKA (reference sequence). CDR3 protein: CSATRQGPRQETQYF. CDR3 coding DNA: TGCAGTGCTACGAGACAGGGCCCGCGCCAAGAGACCCAGTACTTC.

This chain uses TRBV28 with TRBJ1-4; D may be TRBD1 (6 bases). The CDR3 runs 13 residues. V was cut by 8 bases and J by 7 bases, with 14 bases left in between. The germline gives CDR1 MDHEN, CDR2 SYDVKM. For the CDR3, the DNA is TGTGCCAGCTTCTCAGGGGATAGTGAAAAACTGTTTTTT. Protein product: CASFSGDSEKLFF.

The rearrangement uses TRBV29-1 and TRBJ2-7, with D possibly being TRBD1 (6 bases). In germline, CDR1 is SQVTM, CDR2 ANQGSEA. The CDR3 loop spans 13 amino acids. V was trimmed by 0 bases and J by 4 bases, leaving 10 bases between them. The CDR3 DNA reads as TGCAGCGTTGAAGAGGGGACACAATACGAGCAGTACTTC. This sequence encodes CSVEEGTQYEQYF.

V usage is TRBV29-1 and J usage is TRBJ2-7; either TRBD1 or TRBD2 may fit D (7 bases each). The V and J ends lost 4 bases and 4 bases respectively, with 11 bases between them. Per germline, CDR1 SQVTM and CDR2 ANQGSEA. This CDR3 has 12 amino acids. The DNA for the CDR3 is TGCAGCGTTGCGCAGGGGGGGTACGAGCAGTACTTC. Encoded protein: CSVAQGGYEQYF.